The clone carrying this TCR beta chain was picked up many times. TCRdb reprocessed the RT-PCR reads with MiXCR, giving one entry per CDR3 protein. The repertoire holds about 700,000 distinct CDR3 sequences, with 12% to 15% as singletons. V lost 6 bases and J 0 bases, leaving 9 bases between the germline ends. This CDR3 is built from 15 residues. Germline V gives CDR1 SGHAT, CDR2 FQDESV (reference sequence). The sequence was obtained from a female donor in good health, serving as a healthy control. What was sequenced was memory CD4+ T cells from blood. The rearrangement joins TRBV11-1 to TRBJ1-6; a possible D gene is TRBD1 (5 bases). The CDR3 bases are TGTGCCAGCAGTGGGGGGAGCTCCTATAATTCACCCCTCCACTTT. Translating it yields CASSGGSSYNSPLHF.